The T cell receptor (beta chain) under discussion was sequenced for a study of blood T cell repertoires in COVID-19. CDR1 is SGHVS, CDR2 FNYEAQ, per germline. The V end lost 3 bases, the J end lost 3 bases, and 14 bases lay between the germline ends. CDR3 length equals 15 residues. While infection was still active, Seattle patients were enrolled and then followed longitudinally. Assay used: immunoSEQ multiplex PCR; TCRdb lists only in-frame clones, some missing. The sample consists of 95,000 to 120,000 clones, roughly 85% of them appearing once. The receptor's source is a woman aged 60 to 75 with COVID-19, enrolled during active disease. The sample was peripheral blood. The chain links TRBV7-6 to TRBJ1-1, with D possibly matching TRBD1 (6 bases). CDR3 in DNA: TGTGCCAGCAGCTTGGTTGGGGGGGCAGACACTGAAGCTTTCTTT. Translated, it gives CASSLVGGADTEAFF. Combining the CDR3 with reference TRBV7-6 and TRBJ1-1 gives the whole variable domain GAGVSQSPRYKVTKRGQDVALRCDPISGHVSLYWYRQALGQGPEFLTYFNYEAQQDKSGLPNDRFSAERPEGSISTLTIQRTEQRDSAMYRCASSLVGGADTEAFFGQGTRLTVV.